This record looks at one T cell receptor (beta chain) sequence and its context. No antigen is known for it. With a J-beta primer mix and a sample-barcoded 5' primer, a second PCR ran roughly 7 to 11 cycles. One entry per CDR3 protein, called by TCRdb with MiXCR from the 5' RACE reads. The sample holds 750,000 or so distinct CDR3 sequences, 25% seen once. The sample comes from a study of blood T cells in healthy people across ages. General study findings and limits: Calculation of diversity from one million T cells yielded estimates considered to be underestimates.

The sample also formed part of further work on T cells of mothers and their children.

Sequencing was done on a sample of blood. This TCR derives from a boy younger than 18 in good health.

This chain's CDR3 is CASSYNPPLYGYTF. The CDR3 DNA follows: TGTGCCAGCAGTTACAACCCACCATTGTATGGCTACACCTTC. V and J are TRBV6-6 and TRBJ1-2; D is ambiguous. The CDR3 is 14 amino acids. V was shortened by 2 bases and J by 5 bases, with 12 bases between the two germline ends. The germline V gene has CDR1 MNHNY and CDR2 SVGAGI (reference sequence).